Reported below is one TCR beta chain. Its antigen is not identified. This CDR3 contains 14 residues. V lost 1 base and J lost 5, with 8 bases in between. The V gene's germline CDR1 is MDHEN and CDR2 SYDVKM. The sample comes from a study of T cell responses to AZD1222 COVID-19 vaccine. Overall study findings and caveats: Clonal diversity was possibly underestimated, and white British individuals and females predominated among donors.

The assay was immunoSEQ multiplex PCR, and TCRdb's table has in-frame clones only and misses some. There are 90,000 to 120,000 clones in the sample; more than 90% occur only once, and roughly 1.1% lies in the top ten. This TCR was sampled from an adult in good health. This material consisted of peripheral blood, taken on day 0 of AZD1222 vaccination. The chain employs TRBV28 and TRBJ2-2; D call uncertain. CDR3 nucleotide sequence: TGTGCCAGCAGTTTATTAACGTCGACCGGGGAGCTGTTTTTT. This gives the protein CASSLLTSTGELFF.